These T cell receptor beta chains were read from a single sample in a study of blood T cells in healthy people across ages. One entry per CDR3 protein results from TCRdb running MiXCR on the 5' RACE reads. The profile shows about 640,000 distinct CDR3 sequences, 45% to 65% of them singletons. Source material: blood. These receptors were collected from a man aged 55 to 69 in good health. CDR3s include the opening cysteine and the closing phenylalanine or tryptophan. A D gene is named only where the DNA matches it firmly. Expanded clones are given a class, and other clones once, few, many or no size at all.

j_call d_call clone_size v_call cdr3_aa cdr3_nt
TRBJ2-1 NA NA TRBV25-1 CASSVVTSRHNEQFF TGTGCCAGCAGTGTTGTGACTAGTCGACACAATGAGCAGTTCTTC
TRBJ2-1 NA NA TRBV9 CASSVAAGEQFF TGTGCCAGCAGCGTAGCTGCGGGTGAGCAGTTCTTC
TRBJ2-1 NA NA TRBV7-9 CASGGASDEQFF TGTGCCAGCGGGGGGGCCAGCGATGAGCAGTTCTTC
TRBJ2-5 NA NA TRBV20-1 CSASGLYQETQYF TGCAGTGCTAGCGGTCTGTACCAAGAGACCCAGTACTTC
TRBJ2-7 NA NA TRBV18 CASSPAQASYEQYF TGTGCCAGCTCACCGGCCCAGGCATCCTACGAGCAGTACTTC
TRBJ1-1 NA NA TRBV20-1 CSASPDGNTEAFF TGCAGTGCCTCCCCCGACGGAAACACTGAAGCTTTCTTT
TRBJ2-1 TRBD2 NA TRBV4-1 CASSQVSGDYEQFF TGCGCCAGCAGCCAAGTCAGCGGGGATTACGAGCAGTTCTTC
TRBJ1-2 NA few TRBV7-9 CASSSPGGQGYGYTF TGTGCCAGCAGCTCACCGGGGGGCCAGGGTTATGGCTACACCTTC
TRBJ2-7 NA NA TRBV11-2 CASSLVGRVDEQYF TGTGCCAGCAGCTTAGTAGGCAGGGTCGACGAGCAGTACTTC
TRBJ2-3 NA NA TRBV5-5 CAGSLDPSDTQYF TGTGCCGGCAGCTTGGACCCGTCAGATACGCAGTATTTT
TRBJ1-4 NA NA TRBV20-1 CSARDSGGFKKLFF TGCAGTGCTAGAGATTCTGGGGGATTTAAAAAACTGTTTTTT
TRBJ1-1 TRBD1 NA TRBV6-5 CASSITGVDTEAFF TGTGCCAGCAGCATAACAGGGGTGGACACTGAAGCTTTCTTT
TRBJ2-5 NA NA TRBV7-2 CASSLGVARIYNEQYF TGTGCCAGCAGCTTAGGGGTAGCGCGGATATACAATGAGCAGTACTTC
TRBJ1-1 NA NA TRBV20-1 CSARERANTEAFF TGCAGTGCTAGAGAGCGCGCGAACACTGAAGCTTTCTTT
TRBJ2-5 TRBD2 few TRBV3-1 CASSQEGGLAEETQYF TGTGCCAGCAGCCAAGAAGGGGGACTAGCGGAAGAGACCCAGTACTTC
TRBJ1-4 NA NA TRBV6-6 CASSYRAATNEKLFF TGTGCCAGCAGTTACAGGGCCGCAACTAATGAAAAACTGTTTTTT
TRBJ2-3 TRBD2 NA TRBV6-1 CASSEQLGGSDTQYF TGTGCCAGCAGTGAACAATTGGGGGGGTCAGATACGCAGTATTTT
TRBJ2-2 NA NA TRBV7-2 CASSQWGQNTGELFF TGTGCCAGCAGCCAATGGGGGCAGAACACCGGGGAGCTGTTTTTT
TRBJ2-5 NA many TRBV18 CASSPSTGRETQYF TGTGCCAGCTCACCAAGTACAGGGAGAGAGACCCAGTACTTC
TRBJ1-4 TRBD1 NA TRBV28 CASSSRGGADEKLFF TGTGCCAGCAGCTCAAGAGGGGGCGCAGATGAAAAACTGTTTTTT
TRBJ2-1 NA NA TRBV20-1 CSALPLIPTYNEQFF TGCAGTGCCTTACCTTTGATACCCACCTACAATGAGCAGTTCTTC
TRBJ2-5 NA NA TRBV29-1 CSVEDLRVSETQYF TGCAGCGTTGAAGATCTTCGGGTCTCGGAGACCCAGTACTTC
TRBJ2-1 NA few TRBV11-2 CASSSEYAPDPGEQFF TGTGCCAGCAGCTCCGAATATGCCCCCGACCCGGGTGAGCAGTTCTTC
TRBJ1-2 TRBD1 NA TRBV28 CASSTNAWDRATGYTF TGTGCCAGCAGTACTAACGCGTGGGACAGGGCTACTGGCTACACCTTC
TRBJ2-5 NA NA TRBV20-1 CSARGTMRSQETQYF TGCAGTGCTAGAGGAACTATGAGGTCCCAAGAGACCCAGTACTTC
TRBJ2-5 TRBD2 many TRBV5-1 CASSPGLAGQETQYF TGTGCCAGCAGCCCGGGACTAGCGGGGCAAGAGACCCAGTACTTC